This TCR beta chain was documented in a study of cytomegalovirus exposure and HLA in healthy donors. Overall study context: As an earlier analysis found, about 179 million T cells yielded 100 million to 130 million unique TCR beta sequences. Broader study findings: A few CMV-associated chains were confirmed in vitro to be specific for CMV antigens. TCR beta chains numbering 164 were designated cytomegalovirus-associated.

About this clone: As yet, its antigen is unknown.

With 3 bases clipped from V and 1 base from J, the junction kept 12 bases outside the gene matches. Germline values: CDR1 LGHNT, CDR2 FRNRAP. The CDR3 sequence is 17 residues long. Primers for the PCR totalled 60 Vbeta and 13 Jbeta. Produced via immunoSEQ multiplex PCR; TCRdb's table is partial and in-frame only. Of more than 110,000 clones detected, about four fifths appear once; the ten largest clones hold roughly 4.2%. Sequencing was performed on PBMCs. The chain has TRBV12-5 and TRBJ2-7; TRBD1 aligns across 7 bases. This TCR was recovered from a man between 35 and 55 years old in good health and CMV-seropositive. The CDR3 here is CASGFRSRGGSSYEQYF. For the CDR3, the DNA is TGTGCTAGTGGTTTTCGGTCTAGAGGGGGCAGTTCCTACGAGCAGTACTTC.